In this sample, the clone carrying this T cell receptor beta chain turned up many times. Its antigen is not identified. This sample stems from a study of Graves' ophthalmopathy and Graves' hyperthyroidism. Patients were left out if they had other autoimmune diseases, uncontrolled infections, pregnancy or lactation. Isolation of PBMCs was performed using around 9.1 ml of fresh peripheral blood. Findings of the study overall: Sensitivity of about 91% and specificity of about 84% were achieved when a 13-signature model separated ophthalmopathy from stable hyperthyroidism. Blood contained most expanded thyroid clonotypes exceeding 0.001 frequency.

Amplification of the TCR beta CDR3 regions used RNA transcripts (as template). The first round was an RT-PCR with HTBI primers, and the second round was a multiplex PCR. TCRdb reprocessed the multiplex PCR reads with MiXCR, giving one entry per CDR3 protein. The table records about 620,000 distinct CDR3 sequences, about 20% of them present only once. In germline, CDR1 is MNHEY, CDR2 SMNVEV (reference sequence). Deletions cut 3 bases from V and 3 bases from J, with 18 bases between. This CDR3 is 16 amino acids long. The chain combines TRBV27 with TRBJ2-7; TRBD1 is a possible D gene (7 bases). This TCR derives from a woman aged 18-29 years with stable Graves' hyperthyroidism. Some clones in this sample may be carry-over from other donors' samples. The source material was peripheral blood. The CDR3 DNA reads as TGTGCCAGCAGTTTTATAGGGACGGGGGACAGCTACGAGCAGTACTTC. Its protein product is CASSFIGTGDSYEQYF.